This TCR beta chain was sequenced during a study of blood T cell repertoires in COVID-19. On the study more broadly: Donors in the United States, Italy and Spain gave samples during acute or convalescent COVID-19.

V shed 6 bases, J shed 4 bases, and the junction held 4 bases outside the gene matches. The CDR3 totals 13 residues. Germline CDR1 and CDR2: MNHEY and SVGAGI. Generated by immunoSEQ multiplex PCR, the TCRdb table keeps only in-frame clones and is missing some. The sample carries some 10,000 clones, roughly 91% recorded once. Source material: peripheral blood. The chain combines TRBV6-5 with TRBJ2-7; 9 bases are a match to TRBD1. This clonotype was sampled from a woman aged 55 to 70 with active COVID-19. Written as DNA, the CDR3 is TGTGCCAGCAGAAGGACAGGGGAGTACGAGCAGTACGTC. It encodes CASRRTGEYEQYV.